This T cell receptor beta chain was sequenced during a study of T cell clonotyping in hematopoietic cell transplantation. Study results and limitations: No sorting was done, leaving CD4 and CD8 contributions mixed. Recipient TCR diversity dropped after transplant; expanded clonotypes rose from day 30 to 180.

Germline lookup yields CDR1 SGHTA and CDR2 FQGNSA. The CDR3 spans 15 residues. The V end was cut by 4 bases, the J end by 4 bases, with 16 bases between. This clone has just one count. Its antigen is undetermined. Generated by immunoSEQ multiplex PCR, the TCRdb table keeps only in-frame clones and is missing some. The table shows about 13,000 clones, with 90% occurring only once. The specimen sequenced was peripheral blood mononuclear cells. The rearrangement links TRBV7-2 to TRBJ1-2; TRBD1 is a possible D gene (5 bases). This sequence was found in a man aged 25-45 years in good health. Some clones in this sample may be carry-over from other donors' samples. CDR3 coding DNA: TGTGCCAGCAGCTCGGGGACTCCGGGGGGCTATGGCTACACCTTC. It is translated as CASSSGTPGGYGYTF.